What follows are 9 T cell receptor beta chains derived from one specimen sequenced in a study of metastatic and nonmetastatic thyroid tumors. TCRdb re-processed the PCR reads through MiXCR. The sample lists 40,000 or so clones, 13% occurring once. Before thyroid surgery, none of the patients had received any treatment. The specimen sequenced was blood. Source of these receptors: a female donor with papillary thyroid cancer or a benign thyroid nodule (not recorded which). Some clones in this sample may be carry-over from other donors' samples.

This clone came up many times. DNA of the CDR3: TGCGCCAGCAGCTTGGCCGTAGGGGGATCCTACGAGCAGTACTTC. Its protein is CASSLAVGGSYEQYF. The J gene is TRBJ2-7, the V gene TRBV5-1, with a weak D call TRBD1 (6 bases). The CDR3 covers 15 residues. Germline assignment: CDR1 SGHRS and CDR2 YFSETQ. The V end lost 0 bases, the J end lost 1 base, and 11 bases lay between the germline ends.

The V gene is TRBV6-2 or TRBV6-3, the J gene TRBJ2-1, with D hard to call. Deletions cut 6 bases from V and 0 bases from J, with 18 bases between. Germline assignment: CDR1 MNHEY and CDR2 SVGEGT. The CDR3 covers 17 residues. The CDR3 sequence: CASRPRMVHSSYNEQFF. In nucleotides, the CDR3 is TGTGCCAGCAGGCCCCGGATGGTGCATAGCTCCTACAATGAGCAGTTCTTC.

This clone has at least ten counts. This clone may be a read error of a much larger clone one base away. This chain uses TRBV19 with TRBJ2-1; tentatively, D is TRBD2 (7 bases). Germline V gene sequence: CDR1 LNHDA, CDR2 SQIVND (reference sequence). CDR3 length: 15 residues. Trimming shortened V by 5 bases and J by 3 bases, and 14 bases separated the two germline ends. The CDR3 is CASSLGGGHYNEQFF. CDR3 sequence (DNA): TGTGCCAGTAGTCTAGGGGGGGGGCACTACAATGAGCAGTTCTTC.

This clone appeared many times. The V gene is TRBV12-3 or TRBV12-4, the J gene TRBJ2-4, with D tentatively TRBD1 (6 bases). The CDR3 is 14 amino acids. V was trimmed by 4 bases and J by 8 bases, leaving 15 bases between them. CDR3 DNA: TGTGCCAGCAGTTGGGGACACAACCTGGACATTCAGTACTTC. Its translation: CASSWGHNLDIQYF.

At least ten counts were recorded for this clone. The gene calls are TRBV29-1 and TRBJ2-1; 7 bases align to TRBD2. CDR1 and CDR2 (germline): SQVTM, ANQGSEA. CDR3 length: 16 amino acids. The junction had 16 bases not matched to a gene; V was cut back by 7 bases and J by 4 bases. The CDR3 here is CSADPGLPYRYNEQFF. Written as DNA, the CDR3 is TGCAGCGCTGACCCGGGACTACCCTATCGATACAATGAGCAGTTCTTC.

In this sample, this clone turned up many times. The J gene is TRBJ1-1, the V gene TRBV6-1; D possibly corresponds to TRBD1 (5 bases). Germline CDR1 reads MNHNS; CDR2 reads SASEGT. The CDR3 is 17 amino acids. V was pared by 5 bases and J by 6 bases, with 25 bases between. The DNA of the CDR3 is TGTGCCAGCAGTCACGGGGCGCAGGTGTTGATACGGGCTGAAGCTTTCTTT. Amino acids: CASSHGAQVLIRAEAFF.

This clone was counted at least ten times. V gene TRBV18 combines with J gene TRBJ1-4; D is uncertain. Trimming removed 3 bases from V and 8 bases from J, with 10 bases in between. Looked up from germline, CDR1 is KGHSH and CDR2 is LQKENI. The CDR3 runs to 13 residues. CDR3 bases: TGTGCCAGCTCACCCTCTTTGACAGAAAAACTGTTTTTT. It yields the protein CASSPSLTEKLFF.

This clone was counted at least ten times. The chain links TRBV6-6 to TRBJ2-7, with D possibly TRBD1 on 5 matching bases. Germline CDR1 and CDR2: MNHNY and SVGAGI (reference sequence). This CDR3 contains 14 residues. Trimming pared 0 bases from V and 6 bases from J, leaving 12 bases between. CDR3 coding DNA: TGTGCCAGCAGTTACTCGTCGTTAGGGGCCGAGCAGTACTTC. Protein: CASSYSSLGAEQYF.

This clone occurred many times. The CDR3 is CASSLWISSGNTIYF. CDR3 coding DNA: TGTGCCAGCAGCTTATGGATTTCCTCTGGAAACACCATATATTTT. The chain joins TRBV11-2 to TRBJ1-3; D is uncertain. Germline values: CDR1 SGHAT, CDR2 FQNNGV. Between the trimmed V and J ends, which lost 2 bases and 0 bases, there was a span of 8 bases. This CDR3 has 15 amino acids.